The text below deals with one T cell receptor beta chain. This entry belongs to a study of blood T cell repertoires in COVID-19. Study as a whole: T cells, B-cell-depleted T cells, or PBMCs provided the cDNA or gDNA that served as material.

In the authors' workflow: Amplification from reference gene primers served as the basis for estimated nucleated cell counts. The protocol was immunoSEQ multiplex PCR, while the TCRdb copy is restricted to in-frame clones and leaves out a portion. For V, J and clone size, that table is used; D and trimming come from the DNA. The data contain 110,000 to 150,000 clones, around 80% of them seen just once; the ten biggest clones take up approximately 3.4%. Germline V gene lookup returns CDR1 GTSNPN and CDR2 SVGIG (reference sequence). The V end was cut by 4 bases, the J end by 3 bases, with 10 bases between. The CDR3 loop spans 13 amino acids.

Specimen: peripheral blood. This clonotype originated in an older man who had recovered from COVID-19. The chain combines TRBV30 with TRBJ2-1, with D possibly being TRBD2 (6 bases). The CDR3 sequence is CAWIMRDYNEQFF. The CDR3 DNA reads as TGTGCCTGGATTATGCGGGACTACAATGAGCAGTTCTTC.